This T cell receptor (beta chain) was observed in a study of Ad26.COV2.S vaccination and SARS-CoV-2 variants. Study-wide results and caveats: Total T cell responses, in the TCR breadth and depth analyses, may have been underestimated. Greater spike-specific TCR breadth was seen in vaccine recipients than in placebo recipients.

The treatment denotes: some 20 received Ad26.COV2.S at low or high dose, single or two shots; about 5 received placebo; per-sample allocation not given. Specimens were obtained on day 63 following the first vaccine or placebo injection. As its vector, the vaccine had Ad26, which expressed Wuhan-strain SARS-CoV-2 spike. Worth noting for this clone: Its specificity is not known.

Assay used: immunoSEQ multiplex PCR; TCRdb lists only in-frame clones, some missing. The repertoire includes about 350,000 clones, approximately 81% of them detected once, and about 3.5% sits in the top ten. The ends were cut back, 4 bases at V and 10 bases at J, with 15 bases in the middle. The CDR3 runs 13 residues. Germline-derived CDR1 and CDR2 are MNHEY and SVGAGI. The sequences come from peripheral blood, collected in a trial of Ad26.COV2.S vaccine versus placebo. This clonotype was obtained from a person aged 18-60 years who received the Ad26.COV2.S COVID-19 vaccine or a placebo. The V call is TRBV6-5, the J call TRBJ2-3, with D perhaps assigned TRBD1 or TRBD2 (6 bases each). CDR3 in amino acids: CASSFFKGGPQYF. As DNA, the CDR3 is TGTGCCAGCAGTTTTTTCAAGGGGGGTCCGCAGTATTTT.